Listed below are T cell receptor beta chains from one sample, sequenced in a study of T-cell memory formation after mild COVID-19. TCRdb called the 5' RACE reads again in MiXCR, with one record for every CDR3 protein. The sample consists of 500,000 to 550,000 distinct CDR3 sequences, roughly 22% of them appearing once. The sequenced sample was PBMCs or a T cell subset sorted from them (not recorded which). Receptor source: an adult woman who had mild COVID-19 (a few samples of this study predate the infection). Cell type and time point are not known. CDR3s include the opening cysteine and the closing phenylalanine or tryptophan. A D gene is named only where the DNA matches it firmly. Size is omitted from some rows. Given values are once, few, many or a class for expanded clones.

>-|TRBJ1-1|-|TRBV4-2
CASSRGPDTEAFF
TGTGCCAGCAGCCGCGGGCCTGACACTGAAGCTTTCTTT
>TRBD2|TRBJ2-7|few|TRBV7-2
CASSVGTSGAYEQYF
TGTGCCAGCAGCGTAGGGACTAGCGGGGCCTACGAGCAGTACTTC
>-|TRBJ1-5|few|TRBV3-1
CASSQGLAIGNQPQHF
TGTGCCAGCAGCCAAGGATTGGCAATCGGCAATCAGCCCCAGCATTTT
>TRBD1|TRBJ1-2|few|TRBV4-1
CASSQDLGMGQVHYGYTF
TGCGCCAGCAGCCAAGATCTAGGAATGGGACAGGTGCACTATGGCTACACCTTC
>-|TRBJ2-5|-|TRBV25-1
CASSESGLGTQYF
TGTGCCAGCAGTGAATCAGGGTTAGGGACCCAGTACTTC
>-|TRBJ1-2|-|TRBV7-3
CASSPTGLQGYTF
TGTGCCAGCAGCCCAACAGGCCTGCAGGGCTACACCTTC
>TRBD2|TRBJ2-7|few|TRBV2
CASSTGTSGIHEQYF
TGTGCCAGCAGTACCGGGACTAGCGGGATCCACGAGCAGTACTTC
>-|TRBJ1-1|few|TRBV7-9
CASSLEAGLNTEAFF
TGTGCCAGCAGCTTAGAGGCGGGGTTGAACACTGAAGCTTTCTTT
>TRBD2|TRBJ2-3|-|TRBV7-6
CASSLAGLVDTQYF
TGTGCCAGCAGCTTAGCTGGACTAGTGGATACGCAGTATTTT
>-|TRBJ2-5|many|TRBV29-1
CSVEGQGMWRERQETQYF
TGCAGCGTTGAAGGTCAGGGTATGTGGAGGGAGCGCCAAGAGACCCAGTACTTC
>-|TRBJ1-1|-|TRBV5-4
CASSLVTNEGNTEAFF
TGTGCCAGCAGCTTGGTGACGAATGAGGGGAACACTGAAGCTTTCTTT
>TRBD1|TRBJ1-2|-|TRBV11-2
CAGGQGQPTSYTF
TGTGCCGGGGGACAGGGTCAACCCACTAGCTACACCTTC
>-|TRBJ1-1|few|TRBV6-5
CASSHRARGNTEAFF
TGTGCCAGCAGCCACCGCGCCCGGGGGAACACTGAAGCTTTCTTT
>TRBD1|TRBJ2-7|few|TRBV5-1
CASSLSSGTGTYEQYF
TGCGCCAGCAGCTTGTCCTCCGGGACAGGGACCTACGAGCAGTACTTC
>-|TRBJ1-4|-|TRBV9
CASSGEGPEKLFF
TGTGCCAGCAGCGGGGAAGGTCCTGAAAAACTGTTTTTT
>-|TRBJ2-7|-|TRBV12-3/TRBV12-4
CASTPLAGLEQYF
TGTGCCAGCACTCCCCTTGCAGGGTTAGAGCAGTACTTC
>-|TRBJ2-2|few|TRBV6-1
CASSEAVPTGELFF
TGTGCCAGCAGTGAAGCGGTTCCCACCGGGGAGCTGTTTTTT
>TRBD2|TRBJ2-5|-|TRBV6-5
CASSYSTGGTGRETQYF
TGTGCCAGCAGTTACTCGACGGGGGGGACCGGTCGAGAGACCCAGTACTTC
>TRBD1|TRBJ1-5|few|TRBV7-9
CASSSGTGGAKPQHF
TGTGCCAGCAGCTCAGGGACAGGGGGCGCGAAGCCCCAGCATTTT
>TRBD1|TRBJ1-2|-|TRBV11-2
CASSLEGGVRGGYTF
TGTGCCAGCAGCTTAGAAGGGGGCGTGAGGGGTGGCTACACCTTC
>-|TRBJ2-2|few|TRBV7-3
CASSLSGAGRSTGELFF
TGTGCCAGCAGCTTAAGCGGTGCAGGGAGGTCCACCGGGGAGCTGTTTTTT
>-|TRBJ1-1|-|TRBV10-3
CAISFGQTNTEAFF
TGTGCCATCAGCTTTGGACAGACGAACACTGAAGCTTTCTTT
>-|TRBJ2-5|-|TRBV7-9
CASSLRKGGGPETQYF
TGTGCCAGCAGCCTGCGGAAGGGGGGAGGGCCGGAGACCCAGTACTTC
>-|TRBJ2-7|many|TRBV5-1
CASSLWGGSGYEQYF
TGCGCCAGCAGCTTGTGGGGGGGCTCGGGCTACGAGCAGTACTTC
>-|TRBJ2-1|-|TRBV20-1
CSAGEGGSYNEQFF
TGCAGTGCCGGGGAGGGGGGCTCCTACAATGAGCAGTTCTTC
>-|TRBJ2-1|-|TRBV12-3/TRBV12-4
CASRGGKHNEQFF
TGTGCCAGCAGAGGCGGGAAGCATAATGAGCAGTTCTTC
>-|TRBJ2-7|-|TRBV25-1
CASSFFGEQYF
TGTGCCAGCAGTTTTTTTGGCGAGCAGTACTTC
>-|TRBJ1-1|-|TRBV4-2
CASSQVTGGNTEAFF
TGTGCCAGCAGCCAAGTAACGGGGGGTAACACTGAAGCTTTCTTT
>-|TRBJ2-7|-|TRBV5-1
CASSSGGSSGPSYEQYF
TGCGCCAGCAGCTCTGGTGGAAGTAGCGGACCTTCCTACGAGCAGTACTTC
>-|TRBJ2-3|-|TRBV6-1
CASASLAANTDTQYF
TGTGCCAGCGCGTCTCTAGCAGCCAACACAGATACGCAGTATTTT
>-|TRBJ2-7|-|TRBV19
CATRGTSYEQYF
TGTGCCACTCGCGGGACTTCCTACGAGCAGTACTTC
>TRBD2|TRBJ2-2|few|TRBV10-2
CASSGTSGLTGELFF
TGCGCCAGCAGTGGGACTAGTGGTCTCACCGGGGAGCTGTTTTTT
>-|TRBJ2-3|-|TRBV11-3
CASSLTGRSTDTQYF
TGTGCCAGCAGCTTGACGGGACGGAGCACAGATACGCAGTATTTT
>-|TRBJ2-7|-|TRBV5-1
CASSFMISGRGDEQYF
TGCGCCAGCAGCTTCATGATAAGTGGGAGGGGGGACGAGCAGTACTTC
>TRBD2|TRBJ2-6|once|TRBV7-2
CASRSGGSSGANVLTF
TGTGCCAGCAGGTCCGGGGGGAGCTCTGGGGCCAACGTCCTGACTTTC
>TRBD1|TRBJ1-6|-|TRBV5-1
CASSSNTGENNSPLHF
TGCGCCAGCAGCTCAAATACAGGGGAGAATAATTCACCCCTCCACTTT
>-|TRBJ2-7|few|TRBV20-1
CSARDLAGPEQYF
TGCAGTGCTAGAGATCTGGCGGGCCCCGAGCAGTACTTC
>-|TRBJ2-1|-|TRBV9
CASSQPTTGSTYNEQFF
TGTGCCAGCAGCCAACCTACCACAGGAAGCACTTACAATGAGCAGTTCTTC
>TRBD2|TRBJ2-1|many|TRBV11-2
CASSYGGAPGRDEQFF
TGTGCCAGCAGCTACGGGGGGGCTCCGGGGAGGGATGAGCAGTTCTTC
>TRBD2|TRBJ2-2|-|TRBV6-2/TRBV6-3
CASRPGLAGTWNTGELFF
TGTGCCAGCAGACCCGGACTAGCGGGAACCTGGAACACCGGGGAGCTGTTTTTT
>TRBD1|TRBJ1-1|-|TRBV20-1
CSANRAGQGILNTEAFF
TGCAGTGCTAACAGGGCGGGACAGGGCATTTTGAACACTGAAGCTTTCTTT
>TRBD2|TRBJ2-1|few|TRBV24-1
CATSDSGLAVANNEQFF
TGTGCCACCAGTGATTCCGGCCTAGCGGTTGCCAACAATGAGCAGTTCTTC
>TRBD2|TRBJ2-3|few|TRBV7-9
CASSPEAGTSGGPNTQYF
TGTGCCAGCAGCCCGGAAGCCGGGACTAGCGGGGGGCCGAATACGCAGTATTTT
>-|TRBJ2-1|-|TRBV6-6
CASSYDGSVINEQFF
TGTGCCAGCAGTTACGACGGGAGCGTTATTAATGAGCAGTTCTTC
>-|TRBJ2-7|many|TRBV5-1
CASSMTDYEQYF
TGCGCCAGCAGCATGACGGATTACGAGCAGTACTTC
>TRBD2|TRBJ2-3|-|TRBV20-1
CSAHRTSSGADTQYF
TGCAGTGCTCACCGAACAAGTAGCGGGGCGGATACGCAGTATTTT
>-|TRBJ2-3|few|TRBV7-7
CASSLDAGDTQYF
TGTGCTAGCAGCTTAGATGCTGGCGATACGCAGTATTTT
>TRBD2|TRBJ2-1|few|TRBV6-1
CASRRLAGVEGGFPYNEQFF
TGTGCCAGCAGGAGACTAGCGGGAGTAGAAGGGGGATTCCCCTACAATGAGCAGTTCTTC
>TRBD1|TRBJ2-2|-|TRBV4-1
CASSQGLTGVKTGELFF
TGCGCCAGCAGCCAAGGCTTAACAGGGGTGAAGACCGGGGAGCTGTTTTTT
>-|TRBJ2-1|few|TRBV6-5
CASSYQGGTAYYNEQFF
TGTGCCAGCAGTTACCAGGGCGGGACAGCATACTACAATGAGCAGTTCTTC
>TRBD2|TRBJ2-1|-|TRBV12-3/TRBV12-4
CASSFSRGSGNEQFF
TGTGCCAGCAGTTTTTCGCGGGGGTCAGGCAATGAGCAGTTCTTC
>-|TRBJ2-1|few|TRBV19
CASSIRMNNEQFF
TGTGCCAGTAGTATTCGCATGAACAATGAGCAGTTCTTC
>-|TRBJ2-1|-|TRBV7-6
CASSLAIERDEQFF
TGTGCCAGCAGCTTAGCGATTGAGAGGGATGAGCAGTTCTTC
>-|TRBJ2-5|-|TRBV19
CASSPFPQETQYF
TGTGCCAGTAGTCCGTTCCCTCAAGAGACCCAGTACTTC
>TRBD1|TRBJ2-7|many|TRBV13
CASSSDRREQYF
TGTGCCAGCAGTTCGGACAGGCGCGAGCAGTACTTC
>-|TRBJ1-2|few|TRBV7-9
CASSPELGGGYTF
TGTGCCAGCAGCCCCGAGCTGGGAGGTGGCTACACCTTC
>-|TRBJ1-3|few|TRBV15
CATSRDLGGANTIYF
TGTGCCACCAGCAGAGATCTGGGAGGGGCAAACACCATATATTTT
>-|TRBJ1-2|-|TRBV2
CASSEERYTF
TGTGCCAGCAGTGAAGAGCGCTACACCTTC